This T cell receptor beta chain is from a study of beta chain features in type 1 diabetes. Study-wide points: Type 1 diabetes patients showed a moderate but significant shortening of TCRB CDR3s in all four CD4+ subsets. Any HLA effect on TCRB rearrangement was left unresolved by small sub-analyses.

For this clone: The antigen remains unidentified.

This CDR3 is built from 15 residues. V trimming: 3 bases; J trimming: 5 bases; junction bases outside the gene matches: 7. Germline V lookup: CDR1 SGDLS, CDR2 YYNGEE. The isolated RNA, all of it, was reverse transcribed, so expressed TCRB transcripts were what got sequenced. Produced via immunoSEQ multiplex PCR; TCRdb's table is partial and in-frame only. The table records about 270,000 clones, roughly an eighth of them present only once. The TCR was taken from a man aged 25 to 45 with type 1 diabetes. Sample: naive CD4+ T cells from blood. The chain joins TRBV9 to TRBJ1-1, with TRBD1 identical over 10 bases. CDR3 bases: TGTGCCAGCAGCGAGGGACAGGGGTCATTGACTGAAGCTTTCTTT. Translated, it gives CASSEGQGSLTEAFF.